This TCR beta chain was profiled in a study of early T cells in non-severe SARS-CoV-2 infection. Turning to the study itself: Sequencing used unsorted whole-blood bulk RNA, so chains lack pairing.

TCRdb re-called the 5' RACE reads through MiXCR, storing one row per CDR3 protein. The sample consists of 40,000 to 60,000 distinct CDR3 sequences, around 6% of them appearing once. This clonotype was seen many times. CDR1 and CDR2 (germline): SGHTA, FQGNSA. The CDR3 has 12 residues. The V gene lost 1 base and the J gene lost 7 bases, with 8 bases spanning the gap. The source was whole blood, collected at baseline. The clonotype originates from an adult who was a healthcare worker with PCR-confirmed SARS-CoV-2 infection or an uninfected control (not recorded which). The J gene is TRBJ2-7, the V gene TRBV7-2; D assignment may be TRBD1 or TRBD2 (5 bases each). CDR3 bases: TGTGCCAGCAGCTTAGACTGGGGGGAGCAGTACTTC. Its protein product is CASSLDWGEQYF. Drawing the rest from reference TRBV7-2 and TRBJ2-7, the complete variable domain is GAGVSQSPSNKVTEKGKDVELRCDPISGHTALYWYRQSLGQGLEFLIYFQGNSAPDKSGLPSDRFSAERTGGSVSTLTIQRTQQEDSAVYLCASSLDWGEQYFGPGTRLTVT.